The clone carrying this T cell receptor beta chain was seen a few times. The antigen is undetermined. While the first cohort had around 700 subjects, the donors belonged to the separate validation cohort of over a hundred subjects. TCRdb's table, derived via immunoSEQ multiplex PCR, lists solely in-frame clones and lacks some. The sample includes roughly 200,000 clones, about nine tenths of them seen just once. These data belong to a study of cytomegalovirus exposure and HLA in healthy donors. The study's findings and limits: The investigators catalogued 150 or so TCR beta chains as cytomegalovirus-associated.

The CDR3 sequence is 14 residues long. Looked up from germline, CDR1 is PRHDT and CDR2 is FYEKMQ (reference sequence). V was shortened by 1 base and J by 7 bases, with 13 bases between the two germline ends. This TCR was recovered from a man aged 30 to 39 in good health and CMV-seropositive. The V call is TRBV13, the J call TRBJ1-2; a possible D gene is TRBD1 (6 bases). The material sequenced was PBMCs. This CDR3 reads CASSLVTGAAGYTF. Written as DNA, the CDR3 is TGTGCCAGCAGCTTAGTCACGGGGGCGGCTGGCTACACCTTC.